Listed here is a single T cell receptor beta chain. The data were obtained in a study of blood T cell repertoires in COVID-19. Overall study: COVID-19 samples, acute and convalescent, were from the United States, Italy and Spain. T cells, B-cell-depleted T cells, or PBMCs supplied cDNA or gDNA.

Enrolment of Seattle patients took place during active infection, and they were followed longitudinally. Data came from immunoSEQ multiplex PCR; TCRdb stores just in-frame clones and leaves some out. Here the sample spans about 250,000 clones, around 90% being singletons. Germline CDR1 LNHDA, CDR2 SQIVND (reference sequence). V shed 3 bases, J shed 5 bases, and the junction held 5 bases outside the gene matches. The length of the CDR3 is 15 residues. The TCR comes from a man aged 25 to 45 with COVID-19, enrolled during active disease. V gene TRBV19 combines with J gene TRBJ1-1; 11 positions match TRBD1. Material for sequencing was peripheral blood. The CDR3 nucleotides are TGTGCCAGTAGTATTGGCGGGACAGGGGGGACTGAAGCTTTCTTT. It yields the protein CASSIGGTGGTEAFF.